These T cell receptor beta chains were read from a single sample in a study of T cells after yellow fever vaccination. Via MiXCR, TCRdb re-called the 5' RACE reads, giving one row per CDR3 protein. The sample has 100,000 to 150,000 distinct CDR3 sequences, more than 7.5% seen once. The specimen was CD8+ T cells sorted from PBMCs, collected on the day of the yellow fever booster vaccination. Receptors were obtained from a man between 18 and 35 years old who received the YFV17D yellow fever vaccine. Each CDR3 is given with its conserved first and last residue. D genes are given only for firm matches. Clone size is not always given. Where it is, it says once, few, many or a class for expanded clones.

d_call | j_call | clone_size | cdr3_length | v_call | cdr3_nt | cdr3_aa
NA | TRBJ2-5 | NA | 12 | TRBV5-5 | TGTGCCAGCAGCCTCACGGGACGGAGCGAGTACTTC | CASSLTGRSEYF
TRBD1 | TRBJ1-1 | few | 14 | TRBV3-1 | TGTGCCAGCAGCCTCCCAGGGGGTGACGGCGAAGCTTTCTTT | CASSLPGGDGEAFF
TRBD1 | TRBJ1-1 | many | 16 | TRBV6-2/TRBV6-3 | TGTGCCAGCAGTATGCCGGACAGGTTTATGAACACTGAAGCTTTCTTT | CASSMPDRFMNTEAFF
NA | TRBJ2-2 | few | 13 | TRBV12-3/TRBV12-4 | TGTGCCAGCAGTTTAGCCCGTGGGGGGGAGCTGTTTTTT | CASSLARGGELFF
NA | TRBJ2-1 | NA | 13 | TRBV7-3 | TGTGCCAGCAGCTCGGAATTGGGCAATGAGCAGTTCTTC | CASSSELGNEQFF
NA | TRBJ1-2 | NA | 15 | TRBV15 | TGTGCCACCAGCAGAGAGGGGGGGACCTACTATGGCTACACCTTC | CATSREGGTYYGYTF
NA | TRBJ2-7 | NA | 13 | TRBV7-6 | TGTGCCAGCAGCTTAGCAGTTTCCTACGAGCAGTACTTC | CASSLAVSYEQYF
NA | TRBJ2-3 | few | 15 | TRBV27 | TGTGCCAGCAGTTTACGAGGGCTCGGCACAGATACGCAGTATTTT | CASSLRGLGTDTQYF
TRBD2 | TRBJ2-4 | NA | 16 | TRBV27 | TGTGCCAGCAGTTTTGTCCGGGGGGGAGCCAAAAACATTCAGTACTTC | CASSFVRGGAKNIQYF
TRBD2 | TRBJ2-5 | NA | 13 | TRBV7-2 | TGTGCCAGCAGCCCAGGACTAGGCGAGACCCAGTACTTC | CASSPGLGETQYF
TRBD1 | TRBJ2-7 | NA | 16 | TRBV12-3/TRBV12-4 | TGTGCCAGCAGTACCCTTCCGGGACAGGGGCTGGAAGAGCAGTACTTC | CASSTLPGQGLEEQYF
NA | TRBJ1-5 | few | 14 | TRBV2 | TGTGCCAGCAGACCCTCGGGGGGTGTTCAGCCCCAGCATTTT | CASRPSGGVQPQHF
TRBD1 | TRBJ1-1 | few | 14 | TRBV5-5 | TGTGCCAGCGGACGACAGGGGAGGGAATCGGGAGCTTTCTTT | CASGRQGRESGAFF
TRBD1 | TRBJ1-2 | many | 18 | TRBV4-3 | TGCGCCAGCAGCCAAGAAGAGGTCTGGAGACAGGGGGCCCATGGCTACACCTTC | CASSQEEVWRQGAHGYTF
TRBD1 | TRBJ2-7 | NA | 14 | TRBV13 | TGTGCCAGCAGCCCGACAGGGTTCGGCTACGAGCAGTACTTC | CASSPTGFGYEQYF
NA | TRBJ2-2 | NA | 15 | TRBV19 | TGTGCCAGTAGTATACTCCCAGGTCCCACCGGGGAGCTGTTTTTT | CASSILPGPTGELFF
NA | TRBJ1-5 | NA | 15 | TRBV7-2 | TGTGCCAGCAGCTTAGACGGGGGGCTGGGTCAGCCCCAGCATTTT | CASSLDGGLGQPQHF
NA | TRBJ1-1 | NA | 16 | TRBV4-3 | TGCGCCAGCAGCCTTCGGGGCAAGGGGAGGAACACTGAAGCTTTCTTT | CASSLRGKGRNTEAFF
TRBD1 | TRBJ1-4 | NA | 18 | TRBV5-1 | TGCGCCAGCAGCTTGGCCGGGACAGGAGTTGCAACTAATGAAAAACTGTTTTTT | CASSLAGTGVATNEKLFF
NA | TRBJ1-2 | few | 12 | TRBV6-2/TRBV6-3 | TGTGCCAGCAGTACCGGGTGGGATGGCTACACCTTC | CASSTGWDGYTF
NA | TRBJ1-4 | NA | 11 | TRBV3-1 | TGTGCCAGCAGCCAGTTGGGCTTAATGTTTTTT | CASSQLGLMFF
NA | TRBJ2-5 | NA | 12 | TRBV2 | TGTGCCAGCAGAACTAGTAGGGAGACCCAGTACTTC | CASRTSRETQYF
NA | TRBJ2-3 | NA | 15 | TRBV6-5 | TGTGCCAGCAGTTACGCCCGCGGGAGCACAGATACGCAGTATTTT | CASSYARGSTDTQYF
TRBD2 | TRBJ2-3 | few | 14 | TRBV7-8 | TGTGCCAGCAGCCAACGGACTAGCGGTGTTACGCAGTATTTT | CASSQRTSGVTQYF
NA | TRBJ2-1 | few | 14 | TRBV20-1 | TGCAGTGCTAGAGTTAGAGGAGGGGGCTATGAGCAGTTCTTC | CSARVRGGGYEQFF
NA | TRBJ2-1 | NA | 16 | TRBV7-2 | TGTGCCAGCAGCTTATTTGAGGCGAGCTCCTACAATGAGCAGTTCTTC | CASSLFEASSYNEQFF
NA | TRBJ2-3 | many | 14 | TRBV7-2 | TGTGCCAGCAGTCTGGACGGGACCCTTGATACGCAGTATTTT | CASSLDGTLDTQYF
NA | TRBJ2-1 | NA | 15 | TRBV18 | TGTGCCAGCTCACCCCCTAGCAGGGGAATGGGTGAGCAGTTCTTC | CASSPPSRGMGEQFF
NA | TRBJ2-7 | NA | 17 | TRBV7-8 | TGTGCCAGCAGCTTAGAAGGTTTCGGGGGCCTCTCCTACGAGCAGTACTTC | CASSLEGFGGLSYEQYF
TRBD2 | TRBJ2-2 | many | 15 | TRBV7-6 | TGTGCCAGCAGCCGAACGGGGGGAGACACCGGGGAGCTGTTTTTT | CASSRTGGDTGELFF
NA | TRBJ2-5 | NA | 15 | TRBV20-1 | TGCAGTGCTCCGCCGGGACCTCGCACGGGGGAGACCCAGTACTTC | CSAPPGPRTGETQYF
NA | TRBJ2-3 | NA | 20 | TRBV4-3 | TGCGCCAGCAGCCAAGGTTTTGTTAGGGACTGGCACGTTAGCACAGATACGCAGTATTTT | CASSQGFVRDWHVSTDTQYF
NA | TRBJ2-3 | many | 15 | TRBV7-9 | TGTGCCAGCAGCTTTTTCAGGGATGAAGAAGATACGCAGTATTTT | CASSFFRDEEDTQYF
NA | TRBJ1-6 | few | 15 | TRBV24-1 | TGTGCCACCAGTGATGCCGGACGGAAATATTCACCCCTCCACTTT | CATSDAGRKYSPLHF
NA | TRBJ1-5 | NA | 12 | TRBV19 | TGTGCCAGTGAGGGGGTCAATCAGCCCCAGCATTTT | CASEGVNQPQHF
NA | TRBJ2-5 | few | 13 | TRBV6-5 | TGTGCCAGCAGTTACGGCAGTGAAGAGACCCAGTACTTC | CASSYGSEETQYF
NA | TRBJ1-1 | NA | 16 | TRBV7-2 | TGTGCCAGCAGCTTACCGCGGCAGATGATGAACACTGAAGCTTTCTTT | CASSLPRQMMNTEAFF
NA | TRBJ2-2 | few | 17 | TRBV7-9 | TGTGCCAGCAGCCGCCGGGACACGTCCGCGAACACCGGGGAGCTGTTTTTT | CASSRRDTSANTGELFF
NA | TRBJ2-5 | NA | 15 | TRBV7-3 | TGTGCCAGCAGTCCAACGGACGGGATAGGAGAGACCCAGTACTTC | CASSPTDGIGETQYF
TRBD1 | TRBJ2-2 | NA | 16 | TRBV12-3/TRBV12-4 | TGTGCCAGCAGTTTAGGGCAGGGGGTGAACACCGGGGAGCTGTTTTTT | CASSLGQGVNTGELFF
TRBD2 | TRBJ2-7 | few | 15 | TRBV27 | TGTGCCAGCAGTTTCACTAGCGGGTCCCTCTACGAGCAGTACTTC | CASSFTSGSLYEQYF
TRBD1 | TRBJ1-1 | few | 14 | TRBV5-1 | TGCGCCAGCATGGAAGGGGGCAGTGACACTGAAGCTTTCTTT | CASMEGGSDTEAFF
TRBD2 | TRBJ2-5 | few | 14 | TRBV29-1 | TGCAGCGTTGAGGGACTAGCGGGGTCAGAGACCCAGTACTTC | CSVEGLAGSETQYF
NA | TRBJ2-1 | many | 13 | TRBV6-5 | TGTGCCAGCAGTTACTCGATAGTGTTTGAGCAGTTCTTC | CASSYSIVFEQFF
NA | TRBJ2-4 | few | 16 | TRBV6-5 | TGTGCCAGCAGTTACGGGCCAGGAGAAGCCAAAAACATTCAGTACTTC | CASSYGPGEAKNIQYF
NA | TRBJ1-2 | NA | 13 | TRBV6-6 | TGTGCCAGCAGTTACTCTATTAACTATGGCTACACCTTC | CASSYSINYGYTF
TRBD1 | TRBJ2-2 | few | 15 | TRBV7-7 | TGTGCCAGCAGCTTAAGGGACAGGGGAGCCGGGGAGCTGTTTTTT | CASSLRDRGAGELFF
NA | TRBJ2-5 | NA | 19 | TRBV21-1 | TGTGCCAGCAGCACACGGAGGACCCTGTTAAGAAAGCCGGAAGAGACCCAGTACTTC | CASSTRRTLLRKPEETQYF
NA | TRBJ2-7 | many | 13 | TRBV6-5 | TGTGCCAGCAGTCGCGGGGATATCTACGAGCAGTACTTC | CASSRGDIYEQYF
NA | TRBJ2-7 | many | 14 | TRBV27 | TGTGCCAGCAGTCCAGTATCACAGGTCTACGAGCAGTACTTC | CASSPVSQVYEQYF
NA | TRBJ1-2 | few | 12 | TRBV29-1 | TGCAGCGGGGGACCAGGTAGCTATGGCTACACCTTC | CSGGPGSYGYTF
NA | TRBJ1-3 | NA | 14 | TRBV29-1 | TGCAGCGTTTTGTGGTCTCACTCTGGAAACACCATATATTTT | CSVLWSHSGNTIYF
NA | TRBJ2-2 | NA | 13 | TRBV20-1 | TGCAGTGCCCGTCCATTCGTGACCGGGGAGCTGTTTTTT | CSARPFVTGELFF
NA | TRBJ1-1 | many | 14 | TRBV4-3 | TGCGCCAGCAGCCAAGAGCTACAAGTCACTGAAGCTTTCTTT | CASSQELQVTEAFF
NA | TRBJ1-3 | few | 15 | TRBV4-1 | TGCGCCAGCAGCCAAGAGGGTTTCTCTGGAAACACCATATATTTT | CASSQEGFSGNTIYF
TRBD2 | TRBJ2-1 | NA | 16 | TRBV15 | TGTGCCACCAGCAGGGGCGTAGCGGGGGGGCACAATGAGCAGTTCTTC | CATSRGVAGGHNEQFF
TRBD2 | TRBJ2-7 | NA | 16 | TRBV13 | TGTGCCAGCAGCTTAGTCCCTAGCGGGGCCTCCCACGAGCAGTACTTC | CASSLVPSGASHEQYF
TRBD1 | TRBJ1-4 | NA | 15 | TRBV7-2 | TGTGCCAGCAGCGGTCCACAGGGGATTGTCGAAAAACTGTTTTTT | CASSGPQGIVEKLFF
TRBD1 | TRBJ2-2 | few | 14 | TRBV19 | TGTGCCAGTAGTTGGGAAAGGGGGCCCGGGGAGCTGTTTTTT | CASSWERGPGELFF